A single sample gave rise to the 20 T cell receptor beta chains below, sequenced in a study of control samples from healthy donors and cancer patients. This table comes from immunoSEQ multiplex PCR, and its TCRdb copy is limited to in-frame clones, with some not included. The table includes under 75,000 clones, approximately 90% detected once. Sequencing was carried out using PBMCs. The receptors come from a woman between 45 and 65 years old with colorectal cancer.

The CDR3, as DNA: TGCGCCAGCAGCTTGGGGGCGGGAGCCTACAATGAGCAGTTCTTC. It is translated as CASSLGAGAYNEQFF. The chain recombines TRBV5-1 with TRBJ2-1, with 7 positions matching TRBD2. The CDR3 extends over 15 amino acids. J gave up 2 bases and V 0 bases, and 2 bases lay outside the gene matches. The germline V gene has CDR1 SGHRS and CDR2 YFSETQ.

The chain uses TRBV18 and TRBJ1-2; TRBD1 agrees at 8 bases. The length of the CDR3 is 14 residues. The V and J ends lost 8 bases and 1 base, in that order; junction bases with no gene match: 6. CDR1 KGHSH and CDR2 LQKENI come from the germline V gene. The CDR3 protein is CASEQGDGNYGYTF. The CDR3 coding sequence is TGTGCCAGCGAACAGGGGGATGGTAACTATGGCTACACCTTC.

The chain has TRBV30 and TRBJ2-3; the D gene is possibly TRBD1 (6 bases). Germline V gene lookup returns CDR1 GTSNPN and CDR2 SVGIG (reference sequence). CDR3 size: 15 residues. The germline V and J ends were trimmed by 3 bases and 0 bases, with 13 bases remaining between them. The DNA of the CDR3 is TGTGCCTGGAGGAACAGGGCCTCTAGCACAGATACGCAGTATTTT. This gives the protein CAWRNRASSTDTQYF. Combining the CDR3 with reference TRBV30 and TRBJ2-3 gives the whole variable domain SQTIHQWPATLVQPVGSPLSLECTVEGTSNPNLYWYRQAAGRGLQLLFYSVGIGQISSEVPQNLSASRPQDRQFILSSKKLLLSDSGFYLCAWRNRASSTDTQYFGPGTRLTVL.

This chain links TRBV7-9 with TRBJ2-1, with D possibly matching TRBD1 (6 bases). Germline V gene lookup returns CDR1 SEHNR and CDR2 FQNEAQ (reference sequence). V lost 3 bases, J lost 15 bases, and 18 bases lay in between. The CDR3 contains 13 residues. CDR3 residues: CASSLELNRALFF. The CDR3 DNA reads TGTGCCAGCAGCTTGGAACTCAACAGGGCTCTGTTCTTC.

The chain uses TRBV9 and TRBJ2-1; 7 bases agree with TRBD1. Per the germline V gene, CDR1 is SGDLS and CDR2 is YYNGEE. The CDR3 contains 15 residues. With V trimmed by 1 base and J by 6 bases, 7 bases remained unmatched. Here the CDR3 DNA reads TGTGCCAGCAGCGTACAGGGGACAGAGAGCAATGAGCAGTTCTTC. Its translation is CASSVQGTESNEQFF. Variable domain in full (rest from reference TRBV9 and TRBJ2-1): DSGVTQTPKHLITATGQRVTLRCSPRSGDLSVYWYQQSLDQGLQFLIQYYNGEERAKGNILERFSAQQFPDLHSELNLSSLELGDSALYFCASSVQGTESNEQFFGPGTRLTVL.

J is TRBJ2-5 and V is TRBV5-1; 16 positions match TRBD2. Germline V CDR1 and CDR2: SGHRS, YFSETQ. There are 21 residues in the CDR3. Trimming at V came to 4 bases and at J to 3 bases, leaving 18 bases not matched to a gene. The CDR3: CASSPGLAGGPTQLEKETQYF. CDR3 nucleotide sequence: TGCGCCAGCAGCCCGGGACTAGCGGGAGGGCCGACCCAATTAGAGAAAGAGACCCAGTACTTC.

This chain uses TRBV19 with TRBJ1-4, with a tentative D call TRBD1 (5 bases). Looked up from germline, CDR1 is LNHDA and CDR2 is SQIVND (reference sequence). CDR3 length: 15 residues. V was shortened by 7 bases and J by 6 bases, with 18 bases between the two germline ends. CDR3 in amino acids: CASTPLGTDHEKLFF. In DNA, the CDR3 is TGTGCCAGTACCCCCCTTGGGACCGACCATGAAAAACTGTTTTTT.

This chain links TRBV5-4 with TRBJ1-6; 7 bases are a match to TRBD1. Unmatched junction bases numbered 2, after V lost 2 bases and J lost 6 bases. From germline, CDR1 is SGHNT and CDR2 YYREEE (reference sequence). CDR3 size: 14 residues. The CDR3 is CASSFDRVNSPLHF. CDR3 DNA: TGTGCCAGCAGCTTTGACAGGGTTAATTCACCCCTCCACTTT.

Concerning this clone: Other DNA sequences in the sample encode the same CDR3. The V call is TRBV30, the J call TRBJ2-1, with TRBD2 matching over 7 bases. V shed 0 bases, J shed 8 bases, and the junction held 10 bases outside the gene matches. Germline V gives CDR1 GTSNPN, CDR2 SVGIG (reference sequence). The CDR3 sequence is 15 residues long. The CDR3 region is CAWSVGGGEVDEQFF. CDR3 nucleotides: TGTGCCTGGAGTGTAGGTGGGGGGGAAGTAGATGAGCAGTTCTTC.

The chain combines TRBV27 with TRBJ2-7, with 7 nucleotides matching TRBD1. With V trimmed by 4 bases and J by 3 bases, 3 bases remained unmatched. This CDR3 has 13 residues. Looked up from germline, CDR1 is MNHEY and CDR2 is SMNVEV (reference sequence). The CDR3 loop is CASSSRDSYEQYF. CDR3 nucleotides: TGTGCCAGCAGTTCCCGGGACAGCTACGAGCAGTACTTC.

The chain uses TRBV10-2 and TRBJ2-5; 12 nucleotides align to TRBD2. CDR3 length: 16 residues. The J segment lost 2 bases and the V segment lost 6 bases, leaving 7 bases of the junction unmatched. Germline V gene lookup returns CDR1 WSHSY and CDR2 SAAADI. CDR3 sequence (DNA): TGCGCCAGCAGAAGAACTAGCGGGAGGAGGCAAGAGACCCAGTACTTC. Translation: CASRRTSGRRQETQYF.

The V and J genes are TRBV11-3 and TRBJ2-1; the D gene is possibly TRBD1 (6 bases). This CDR3 comprises 14 residues. Germline CDR1 and CDR2: SGHNT and YENEEA. With 0 bases removed from V and 7 bases from J, the gap between germline ends came to 10 bases. This CDR3 reads CASSLDAGANEQFF. CDR3 nucleotide sequence: TGTGCCAGCAGCTTAGATGCAGGGGCTAATGAGCAGTTCTTC.

There are a few counts of this clone. The chain recombines TRBV5-1 with TRBJ2-3; D unresolved. V shed 0 bases and J shed 1 base, with 9 bases lying between them. The CDR3 consists of 15 residues. Per germline, CDR1 SGHRS and CDR2 YFSETQ. DNA for the CDR3: TGCGCCAGCAGCTTGGACAGCCTCGGCACAGATACGCAGTATTTT. Translated: CASSLDSLGTDTQYF.

The genes are TRBV2 and TRBJ2-5; 7 bases are a match to TRBD1. V shed 1 base, J shed 4 bases, and the junction held 6 bases outside the gene matches. Germline assignment: CDR1 SNHLY and CDR2 FYNNEI. This CDR3 is built from 15 residues. The CDR3 DNA reads TGTGCCAGCAGTGAAGGGTCAGGGGGAAGAGAGACCCAGTACTTC. Translating gives CASSEGSGGRETQYF.

The V and J genes are TRBV11-2 and TRBJ2-6; 7 bases agree with TRBD1. J gave up 3 bases and V 1 base, and 12 bases lay outside the gene matches. Germline V lookup: CDR1 SGHAT, CDR2 FQNNGV. This CDR3 spans 19 amino acids. DNA of the CDR3: TGTGCCAGCAGCTTAGGCCACACCGGGGCAGGGGGTGGGGCCAACGTCCTGACTTTC. Translation gives CASSLGHTGAGGGANVLTF.

The chain joins TRBV5-1 to TRBJ2-2; 8 bases match TRBD2. The CDR3 has 15 residues. The trim removed 5 bases at V and 5 bases at J, leaving 8 bases unmatched. The germline gives CDR1 SGHRS, CDR2 YFSETQ. The CDR3 nucleotides read TGCGCCAGCAGACCTCCGGGACTAGAGACCGGGGAGCTGTTTTTT. Amino acids: CASRPPGLETGELFF.

J is TRBJ2-2 and V is TRBV14; D is perhaps TRBD2 (6 bases). The CDR3 has 15 amino acids. V was shortened by 4 bases and J by 7 bases, with 16 bases between the two germline ends. Germline CDR1 reads SGHDN; CDR2 reads FVKESK. DNA of the CDR3: TGTGCCAGCAGCCTGACTAGGGTCGGCAGCGGGGAGCTGTTTTTT. Protein product: CASSLTRVGSGELFF.

This chain joins TRBV7-9 and TRBJ2-7; 7 nucleotides match TRBD1. CDR1 is SEHNR, CDR2 FQNEAQ, per germline (reference sequence). J lost 2 bases, V lost 3 bases, and 10 bases had no gene match. CDR3 length: 16 amino acids. The CDR3 region has the DNA TGTGCCAGCAGCTTGGCCTCCGGACAGGTTACCTACGAGCAGTACTTC. Encoded protein: CASSLASGQVTYEQYF.

The chain carries TRBV10-1 and TRBJ2-3; D is uncertain. This CDR3 spans 14 amino acids. Germline V CDR1 and CDR2: WNHNN, SYGVQD (reference sequence). V was trimmed by 6 bases and J by 5 bases, leaving 15 bases between them. The DNA for the CDR3 is TGCGCCAGCAGCCACGAAGGGTGGAAAGATACGCAGTATTTT. Translating gives CASSHEGWKDTQYF.

The chain couples TRBV24-1 to TRBJ2-1; D remains unclear. Trimming took 0 bases from V and 2 from J, leaving 10 bases between them. Germline loops: CDR1 KGHDR, CDR2 SFDVKD. This CDR3 is 16 amino acids long. This CDR3 reads CATSDLRRATYNEQFF. The DNA for the CDR3 is TGTGCCACCAGTGATTTGCGGCGTGCCACCTACAATGAGCAGTTCTTC.